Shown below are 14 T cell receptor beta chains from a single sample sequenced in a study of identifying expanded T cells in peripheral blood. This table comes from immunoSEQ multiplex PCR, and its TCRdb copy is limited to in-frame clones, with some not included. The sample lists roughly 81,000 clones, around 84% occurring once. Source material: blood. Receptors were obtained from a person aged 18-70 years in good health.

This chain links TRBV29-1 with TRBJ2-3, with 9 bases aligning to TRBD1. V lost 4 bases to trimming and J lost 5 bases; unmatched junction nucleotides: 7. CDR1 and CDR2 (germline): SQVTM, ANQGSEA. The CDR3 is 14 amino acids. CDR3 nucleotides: TGCAGCGTTGTCGGGACAGGGTCTCAAGATACGCAGTATTTT. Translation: CSVVGTGSQDTQYF.

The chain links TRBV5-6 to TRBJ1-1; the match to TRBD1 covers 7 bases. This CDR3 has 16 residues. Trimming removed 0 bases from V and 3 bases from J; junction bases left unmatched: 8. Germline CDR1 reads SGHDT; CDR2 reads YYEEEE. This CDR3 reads CASSLVWGRGDTEAFF. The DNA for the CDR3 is TGTGCCAGCAGCTTGGTGTGGGGCAGGGGGGACACTGAAGCTTTCTTT.

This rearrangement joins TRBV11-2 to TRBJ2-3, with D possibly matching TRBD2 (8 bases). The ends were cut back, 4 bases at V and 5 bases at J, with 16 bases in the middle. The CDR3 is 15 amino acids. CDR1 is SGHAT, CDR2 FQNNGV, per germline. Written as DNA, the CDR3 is TGTGCCAGCAGCTCGGGAGGGGGCTTGCGAGATACGCAGTATTTT. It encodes CASSSGGGLRDTQYF.

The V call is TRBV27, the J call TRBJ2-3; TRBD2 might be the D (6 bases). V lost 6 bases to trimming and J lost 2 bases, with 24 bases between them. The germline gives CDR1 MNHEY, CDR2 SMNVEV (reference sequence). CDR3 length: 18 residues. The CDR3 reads CASSMEGYSLPLTDTQYF. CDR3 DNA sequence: TGTGCCAGCAGCATGGAGGGCTACTCGCTTCCGCTCACAGATACGCAGTATTTT.

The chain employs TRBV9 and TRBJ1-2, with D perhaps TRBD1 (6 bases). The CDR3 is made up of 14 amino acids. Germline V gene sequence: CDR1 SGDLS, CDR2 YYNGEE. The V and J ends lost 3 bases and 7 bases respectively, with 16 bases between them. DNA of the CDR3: TGTGCCAGCAGCGAGACGACAGGATATCTTGGCTACACCTTC. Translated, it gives CASSETTGYLGYTF.

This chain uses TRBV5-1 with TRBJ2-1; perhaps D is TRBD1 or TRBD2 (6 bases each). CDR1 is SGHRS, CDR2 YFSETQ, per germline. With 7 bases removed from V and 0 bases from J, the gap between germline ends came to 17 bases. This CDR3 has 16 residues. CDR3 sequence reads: CASRNRGLGSYNEQFF. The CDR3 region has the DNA TGCGCCAGCCGCAATCGGGGGCTGGGCTCCTACAATGAGCAGTTCTTC.

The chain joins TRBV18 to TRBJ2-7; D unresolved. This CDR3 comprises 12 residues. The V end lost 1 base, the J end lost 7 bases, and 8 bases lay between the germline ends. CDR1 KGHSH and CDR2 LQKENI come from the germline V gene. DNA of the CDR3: TGTGCCAGCTCACCACAAAGCTGGGAGCAGTACTTC. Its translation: CASSPQSWEQYF.

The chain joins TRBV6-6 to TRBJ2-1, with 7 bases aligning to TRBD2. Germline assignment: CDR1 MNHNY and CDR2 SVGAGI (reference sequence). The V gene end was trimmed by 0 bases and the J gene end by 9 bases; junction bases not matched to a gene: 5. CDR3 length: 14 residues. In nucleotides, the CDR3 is TGTGCCAGCAGTTACTCCGGACTAGTGGGTGAGCAGTTCTTC. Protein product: CASSYSGLVGEQFF.

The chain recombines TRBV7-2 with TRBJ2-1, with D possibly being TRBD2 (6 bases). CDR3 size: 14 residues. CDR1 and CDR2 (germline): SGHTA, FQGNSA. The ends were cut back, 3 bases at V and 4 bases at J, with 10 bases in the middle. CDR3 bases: TGTGCCAGCAGCTTGTCGGGGGTTTACAATGAGCAGTTCTTC. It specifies CASSLSGVYNEQFF. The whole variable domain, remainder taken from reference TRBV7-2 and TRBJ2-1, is GAGVSQSPSNKVTEKGKDVELRCDPISGHTALYWYRQSLGQGLEFLIYFQGNSAPDKSGLPSDRFSAERTGGSVSTLTIQRTQQEDSAVYLCASSLSGVYNEQFFGPGTRLTVL.

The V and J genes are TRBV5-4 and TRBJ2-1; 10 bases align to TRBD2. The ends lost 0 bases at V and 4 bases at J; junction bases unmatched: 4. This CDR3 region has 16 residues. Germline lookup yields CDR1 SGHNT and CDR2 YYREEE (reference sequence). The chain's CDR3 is CASSLASGRGYNEQFF. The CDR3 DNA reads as TGTGCCAGCAGCTTGGCTAGCGGGAGAGGATACAATGAGCAGTTCTTC.

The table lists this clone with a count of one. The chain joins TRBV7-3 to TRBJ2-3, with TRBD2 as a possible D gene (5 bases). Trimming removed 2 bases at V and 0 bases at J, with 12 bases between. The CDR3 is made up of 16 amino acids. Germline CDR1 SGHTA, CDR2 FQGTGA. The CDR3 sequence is CASSLLSGASTDTQYF. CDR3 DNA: TGTGCCAGCAGCTTATTGAGCGGAGCTAGCACAGATACGCAGTATTTT.

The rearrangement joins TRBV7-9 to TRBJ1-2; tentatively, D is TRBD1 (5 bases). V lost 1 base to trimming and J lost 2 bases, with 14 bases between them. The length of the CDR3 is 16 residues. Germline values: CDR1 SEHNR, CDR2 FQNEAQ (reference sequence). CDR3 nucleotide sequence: TGTGCCAGCAGCTTAGGTACAGTAGGGACGAACTATGGCTACACCTTC. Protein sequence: CASSLGTVGTNYGYTF.

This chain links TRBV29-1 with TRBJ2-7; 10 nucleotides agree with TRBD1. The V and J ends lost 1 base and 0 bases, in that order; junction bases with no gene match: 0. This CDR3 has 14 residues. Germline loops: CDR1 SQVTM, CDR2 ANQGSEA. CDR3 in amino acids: CSVEGTGGSYEQYF. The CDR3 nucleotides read TGCAGCGTTGAAGGGACAGGGGGCTCCTACGAGCAGTACTTC.

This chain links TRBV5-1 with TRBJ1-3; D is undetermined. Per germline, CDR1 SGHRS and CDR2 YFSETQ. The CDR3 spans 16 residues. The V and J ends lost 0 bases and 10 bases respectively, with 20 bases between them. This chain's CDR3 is CASSLEVTEYSSTIYF. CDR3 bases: TGCGCCAGCAGCTTGGAGGTGACCGAGTATAGCTCTACCATATATTTT.